The clone carrying this T cell receptor beta chain came up many times. Its target is not known. A junction boundary mismatches the germline segment, possibly from a read error. The data were obtained in a study of identical twins. General study results and limits: With abundant cord blood beta clonotypes, insertions were fewer; memory repertoires showed no such pattern.

The germline V gene encodes CDR1 SGHRS and CDR2 YFSETQ. The CDR3 is 13 residues long. One entry per CDR3 protein, called by TCRdb with MiXCR from the 5' RACE reads. The sample holds 430,000 or so distinct CDR3 sequences, more than 20% seen once. These same data were also listed under a study on T cells expressing NK-cell markers. This second study says: Seven sequenced donors out of eight were HCMV-seropositive, one seronegative.

The genes are TRBV5-1 and TRBJ2-7, with D unresolved. Sequenced material: CD4+ T cells sorted from blood. This sequence was found in a woman aged 18 to 35 in good health. Written as DNA, the CDR3 is TGTGCCAGCAGTTTAAGGGCGTCCTACGAGCAGTACTTC. Residues: CASSLRASYEQYF.